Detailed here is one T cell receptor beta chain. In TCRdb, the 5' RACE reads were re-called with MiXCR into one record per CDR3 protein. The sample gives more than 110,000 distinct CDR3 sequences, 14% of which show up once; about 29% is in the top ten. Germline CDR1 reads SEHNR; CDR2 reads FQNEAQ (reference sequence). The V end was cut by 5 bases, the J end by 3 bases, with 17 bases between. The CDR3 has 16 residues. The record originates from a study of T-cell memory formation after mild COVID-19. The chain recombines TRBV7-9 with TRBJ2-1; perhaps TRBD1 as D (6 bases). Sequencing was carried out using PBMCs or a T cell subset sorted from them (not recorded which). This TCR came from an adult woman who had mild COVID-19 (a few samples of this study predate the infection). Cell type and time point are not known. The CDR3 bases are TGTGCCAGCAGCGAAATTCAAGGACAGAACTACAATGAGCAGTTCTTC. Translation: CASSEIQGQNYNEQFF.